What follows describes a single T cell receptor (beta chain). The V gene end was trimmed by 3 bases and the J gene end by 6 bases; junction bases not matched to a gene: 4. CDR1 MDHEN and CDR2 SYDVKM come from the germline V gene. CDR3 length equals 13 residues. The data are from a study of blood T cell repertoires in COVID-19. Study context: Samples taken during acute and convalescent COVID-19 were collected in the United States, Italy and Spain. PBMCs, B-cell-depleted T cells, or T cells were the source of the cDNA or gDNA that made up the material.

Original analysis: The assay estimated nucleated cells by amplifying reference gene primers. Sequenced by immunoSEQ multiplex PCR; TCRdb stores in-frame clones only, minus some. V and J calls and clone size are given by that table; D and trimming were obtained from the DNA. The sample lists 25,000 to 35,000 clones; about 88% were seen once. This clonotype was obtained from a human donor in a cohort sampled during active COVID-19. The rearrangement uses TRBV28 and TRBJ2-7; the match to TRBD1 covers 8 bases. Sequences were obtained from peripheral blood. The CDR3 is CASSLTRGREQYF. CDR3 nucleotide sequence: TGTGCCAGCAGTTTGACCAGGGGGCGCGAGCAGTACTTC.